One sample yielded the 21 T cell receptor beta chains listed below, sequenced in a study of blood T cells in healthy people across ages. Using a J-beta primer mix together with a sample-barcoded 5' primer, a second PCR was run for roughly 6 to 11 cycles. TCRdb used MiXCR to reprocess the 5' RACE reads, holding one entry per CDR3 protein. The table has about 1.8 million distinct CDR3 sequences, around 50% seen once. The sample taken for sequencing was blood. The receptors shown here come from a woman aged 40 to 50 in good health.

This chain links TRBV2 with TRBJ2-3; D is possibly TRBD1 (6 bases). Trimming removed 6 bases from V and 6 bases from J, with 19 bases in between. The CDR3 consists of 15 residues. The germline V gene has CDR1 SNHLY and CDR2 FYNNEI. The CDR3 sequence: CASRRGTQPWDTQYF. The CDR3 DNA reads as TGTGCCAGCAGGAGGGGGACGCAGCCCTGGGATACGCAGTATTTT.

This clonotype was detected many times. The V and J genes are TRBV27 and TRBJ2-7, with 10 positions matching TRBD1. The CDR3 length is 14 residues. Trimming cost V 6 bases and J 6 bases; bases outside gene matches: 8. Germline CDR1 is MNHEY and CDR2 is SMNVEV (reference sequence). The CDR3 bases are TGTGCCAGCAGCTCCGGGACAGGGGTTCGCGAGCAGTACTTC. This codes for CASSSGTGVREQYF.

This chain connects TRBV29-1 to TRBJ2-5, with a weak D call TRBD1 (5 bases). The CDR3 has 14 residues. The ends were cut back, 5 bases at V and 2 bases at J, with 15 bases in the middle. Germline loops: CDR1 SQVTM, CDR2 ANQGSEA. CDR3 region: CSVSWGNSQETQYF. CDR3 sequence (DNA): TGCAGCGTTAGCTGGGGCAACTCGCAAGAGACCCAGTACTTC.

The CDR3 loop reads CATSRVTGYNQPQHF. CDR3 nucleotides: TGTGCCACCAGCAGAGTGACAGGGTACAATCAGCCCCAGCATTTT. V usage is TRBV15 and J usage is TRBJ1-5, with 7 nucleotides matching TRBD1. Germline V gene sequence: CDR1 LNHNV, CDR2 YYDKDF (reference sequence). V shed 1 base and J 3 bases; nucleotides not matched to a gene: 3. CDR3 length: 15 amino acids.

Regarding this clonotype: At one of its ends the junction is not consistent with the germline gene, which may arise from a read error. The DNA of the CDR3 is TGTGCCAGCAGGGAAGACAGGGGGTTACGAGGCTACACCTTC. It translates to CASREDRGLRGYTF. J is TRBJ1-2 and V is TRBV6-1, with 9 bases identical to TRBD1. Germline CDR1 and CDR2: MNHNS and SASEGT. The CDR3 is 14 amino acids.

This clonotype was observed a few times. The V and J genes are TRBV20-1 and TRBJ2-5; 8 bases align to TRBD2. The CDR3 length is 16 residues. The V gene's germline CDR1 is DFQATT and CDR2 SNEGSKA (reference sequence). With 5 bases clipped from V and 6 bases from J, the junction kept 17 bases outside the gene matches. As DNA, the CDR3 is TGCAGTGCTGATACTTTACTAGCGGACACCAAAAAGACCCAGTACTTC. Its protein product is CSADTLLADTKKTQYF.

The chain joins TRBV5-1 to TRBJ1-5; unclear D gene. The CDR3 is 10 amino acids. Germline CDR1 SGHRS, CDR2 YFSETQ. Trimming shortened V by 6 bases and J by 10 bases, and 8 bases separated the two germline ends. Here the CDR3 reads CASIVGPQHF. The CDR3 DNA is TGCGCCAGCATCGTGGGACCCCAGCATTTT.

The chain uses TRBV28 and TRBJ2-4; D is unresolved. Near its end, the DNA agrees better with TRBJ2-7, so the J call may be wrong. In germline, CDR1 is MDHEN, CDR2 SYDVKM. This CDR3 region has 14 residues. CDR3 coding DNA: TGTGCCAGCAGTTTATTTGGCGAGTCCTACGAGCAGTACTTC. Protein product: CASSLFGESYEQYF.

By sample fraction, this clonotype is medium-sized. The chain couples TRBV12-3 or TRBV12-4 to TRBJ2-7; D is ambiguous. This CDR3 spans 14 amino acids. Trimming cost V 6 bases and J 4 bases, with 16 bases left between them. CDR3 DNA sequence: TGTGCCAGCAGGCTAACCGGTCCTACTTACGAGCAGTACTTC. This translates into CASRLTGPTYEQYF.

The CDR3 nucleotides are TGTGCCAGCAGTGAAGAATCGGGCAGAGGGAGCTGGGATACGCAGTATTTT. Amino acid sequence: CASSEESGRGSWDTQYF. The chain has TRBV2 and TRBJ2-3, with D maybe TRBD2 (5 bases). The CDR3 loop spans 17 amino acids. CDR1 is SNHLY, CDR2 FYNNEI, per germline. V was pared by 1 base and J by 6 bases, with 20 bases between.

The J gene is TRBJ2-5, the V gene TRBV9; D is undetermined. V was trimmed by 0 bases and J by 2 bases, leaving 11 bases between them. The CDR3 contains 15 residues. Per germline, CDR1 SGDLS and CDR2 YYNGEE. Here the CDR3 reads CASSVAPGRQETQYF. CDR3 nucleotides: TGTGCCAGCAGCGTAGCGCCAGGCCGGCAAGAGACCCAGTACTTC.

The CDR3 DNA sequence: TGTGCCAGCAGCGAGAACAGGGGACCTGGCTACACCTTC. This codes for CASSENRGPGYTF. This rearrangement joins TRBV9 to TRBJ1-2; 7 bases are a match to TRBD1. Germline V lookup: CDR1 SGDLS, CDR2 YYNGEE. The CDR3 is 13 amino acids. V dropped 3 bases and J dropped 7; count of bases not matched to a gene: 6.

The gene calls are TRBV27 and TRBJ2-1, with 7 bases fitting TRBD1. The ends lost 4 bases at V and 3 bases at J; junction bases unmatched: 6. The CDR3 has 15 amino acids. Germline V gives CDR1 MNHEY, CDR2 SMNVEV (reference sequence). The chain's CDR3 is CASSSGQVLYNEQFF. Here the CDR3 DNA reads TGTGCCAGCAGTTCAGGACAGGTTCTCTACAATGAGCAGTTCTTC.

This clonotype was seen a single time. The genes are TRBV6-2 or TRBV6-3 and TRBJ2-1; TRBD2 agrees at 14 bases. CDR3 size: 18 residues. V was pared by 6 bases and J by 4 bases, with 11 bases of the junction left unmatched. Germline V lookup: CDR1 MNHEY, CDR2 SVGEGT. CDR3 nucleotide sequence: TGTGCCAGCAGAGGACTAGCGGGGGGACGGCTTACTTACAATGAGCAGTTCTTC. Its protein is CASRGLAGGRLTYNEQFF.

The chain recombines TRBV9 with TRBJ1-6; no clear D. Germline-derived CDR1 and CDR2 are SGDLS and YYNGEE. V lost 4 bases to trimming and J lost 7 bases, with 21 bases between them. The CDR3 sequence is 17 residues long. The DNA for the CDR3 is TGTGCCAGCAGCACCAGGACTCAGGAGCTTGAAAATTCACCCCTCCACTTT. It is translated as CASSTRTQELENSPLHF.

The chain couples TRBV20-1 to TRBJ2-1, with 10 bases fitting TRBD2. The germline V gene has CDR1 DFQATT and CDR2 SNEGSKA (reference sequence). V trimming: 5 bases; J trimming: 2 bases; junction bases outside the gene matches: 3. This CDR3 has 14 amino acids. Here the CDR3 reads CSAGAGGPYNEQFF. CDR3 DNA sequence: TGCAGTGCTGGAGCGGGGGGGCCCTACAATGAGCAGTTCTTC.

This clonotype was observed a few times. CDR3 in amino acids: CASSLFGPSSSYEQYF. CDR3 in DNA: TGTGCCAGCAGTTTATTTGGCCCCTCGAGCTCCTACGAGCAGTACTTC. The chain links TRBV27 to TRBJ2-7; D gene unclear. The ends were cut back, 1 base at V and 0 bases at J, with 13 bases in the middle. CDR3 length equals 16 residues. The V gene's germline CDR1 is MNHEY and CDR2 SMNVEV (reference sequence).

This clonotype came up a few times. The chain employs TRBV11-1 and TRBJ1-6; 8 bases match TRBD1. In germline, CDR1 is SGHAT, CDR2 FQDESV (reference sequence). CDR3 length equals 15 residues. V lost 1 base, J lost 10 bases, and 6 bases stayed unmatched. This CDR3 is CASSLDGQGGSPLHF. The DNA for the CDR3 is TGTGCCAGCAGCTTAGACGGACAGGGAGGGTCACCCCTCCACTTT.

The chain employs TRBV6-2 or TRBV6-3 and TRBJ2-3; 9 nucleotides align to TRBD2. Germline lookup yields CDR1 MNHEY and CDR2 SVGEGT. The V and J ends lost 2 bases and 0 bases, in that order; junction bases with no gene match: 9. The CDR3 totals 18 residues. In DNA, the CDR3 is TGTGCCAGCAGTTACGCCCTGGCGGGGGGGCGAAGCACAGATACGCAGTATTTT. Translating gives CASSYALAGGRSTDTQYF.

This clonotype was seen more than once but under ten times. This chain joins TRBV18 and TRBJ2-4; D unresolved. The CDR3 totals 14 residues. From germline, CDR1 is KGHSH and CDR2 LQKENI. V lost 0 bases to trimming and J lost 9 bases, with 12 bases between them. The CDR3 spells CASSPPSRWSIQYF. As DNA, the CDR3 is TGTGCCAGCTCACCACCGTCGCGTTGGAGCATTCAGTACTTC.

This clonotype was seen only a few times. V is TRBV4-2 and J is TRBJ1-2, with 7 bases that match TRBD1. From germline, CDR1 is LGHNA and CDR2 YNFKEQ. There are 14 residues in the CDR3. Germline trimming cut 2 bases from V and 4 bases from J; bases unmatched to any gene: 4. The CDR3 loop reads CASSQPQGPYGYTF. In DNA form, the CDR3 reads TGTGCCAGCAGCCAACCACAGGGGCCCTATGGCTACACCTTC.